The 17 T cell receptor beta chains presented below share a single source sample, sequenced in a study of T cell responses to AZD1222 COVID-19 vaccine. Produced via immunoSEQ multiplex PCR; TCRdb's table is partial and in-frame only. The sample yields some 170,000 clones, 92% seen once. This specimen consisted of peripheral blood, obtained on day 0 of MenACWY control vaccination. The receptors stem from an adult in good health.

J is TRBJ1-1 and V is TRBV23-1; 8 bases are shared with TRBD1. TRBV23-1 is noted as an ORF with a role that remains uncertain. The CDR3 sequence is 15 residues long. The V segment lost 0 bases and the J segment 4 bases; nucleotides outside the gene matches: 4. The CDR3 DNA sequence: TGCGCCAGCAGTCAATCGGACAGGGTGAGCACTGAAGCTTTCTTT. Translation: CASSQSDRVSTEAFF.

The sample holds a few counts of this clone. The rearrangement joins TRBV11-3 to TRBJ2-7; D gene uncertain. V was cut by 2 bases and J by 6 bases, with 5 bases left in between. The CDR3 has 11 amino acids. The germline gives CDR1 SGHNT, CDR2 YENEEA. The DNA for the CDR3 is TGTGCCAGCAGCTTAAGCACCGAGCAGTACTTC. Its translation: CASSLSTEQYF.

The CDR3 here is CAISDPAGRGTGELFF. CDR3 nucleotides: TGTGCCATCAGTGACCCAGCGGGGCGGGGCACCGGGGAGCTGTTTTTT. The chain links TRBV10-3 to TRBJ2-2; TRBD2 agrees at 7 bases. V lost 3 bases to trimming and J lost 4 bases; unmatched junction nucleotides: 8. CDR3 length equals 16 residues. CDR1 and CDR2 (germline): ENHRY, SYGVKD.

The J gene is TRBJ2-4, the V gene TRBV6-2 or TRBV6-3; D not certain. V dropped 0 bases and J dropped 7 bases, with 13 bases sitting between them. Looked up from germline, CDR1 is MNHEY and CDR2 is SVGEGT. The CDR3 is 15 residues long. CDR3 protein: CASSYSITGPNIQYF. The CDR3 nucleotides read TGTGCCAGCAGTTACTCGATTACCGGACCCAACATTCAGTACTTC.

The chain combines TRBV28 with TRBJ1-3; 7 bases align to TRBD1. J lost 2 bases, V lost 2 bases, and 9 bases had no gene match. Germline V gene data show CDR1 as MDHEN and CDR2 as SYDVKM. The CDR3 has 17 residues. CDR3 residues: CASSLLYPGTAGNTIYF. The CDR3 region has the DNA TGTGCCAGCAGTTTACTCTATCCCGGGACAGCTGGAAACACCATATATTTT.

The J gene is TRBJ1-5, the V gene TRBV6-5; D uncertain. The CDR3 spans 12 residues. V shed 4 bases and J shed 9 bases, with 10 bases lying between them. The germline V gene has CDR1 MNHEY and CDR2 SVGAGI. CDR3 amino acids: CASSSSRGPQHF. The CDR3 region has the DNA TGTGCCAGCAGTTCTTCACGAGGGCCCCAGCATTTT.

The genes are TRBV18 and TRBJ1-3; D unclear. Trimming took off 1 base at V and 1 base at J, with 11 bases between the two ends. In germline, CDR1 is KGHSH, CDR2 LQKENI. The CDR3 loop spans 16 amino acids. The CDR3 spells CASSPRSKASGNTIYF. CDR3 sequence (DNA): TGTGCCAGCTCACCACGGAGTAAAGCTTCTGGAAACACCATATATTTT.

V usage is TRBV6-2 or TRBV6-3 and J usage is TRBJ2-3, with D perhaps TRBD1 or TRBD2 (9 bases each). Germline values: CDR1 MNHEY, CDR2 SVGEGT. This CDR3 has 18 residues. V was cut by 0 bases and J by 5 bases, with 21 bases left in between. CDR3 in DNA: TGTGCCAGCAGTTACTCTCGCCTAGCGGGACAGGGAGTAGATACGCAGTATTTT. Amino acids: CASSYSRLAGQGVDTQYF.

The chain carries TRBV6-5 and TRBJ2-1; 8 nucleotides line up with TRBD2. CDR3 size: 15 residues. Trimming removed 8 bases from V and 2 bases from J; junction bases left unmatched: 8. The germline V gene encodes CDR1 MNHEY and CDR2 SVGAGI. CDR3 amino acids: CASGGREVPYNEQFF. CDR3 sequence (DNA): TGTGCCAGCGGCGGGCGGGAGGTACCCTACAATGAGCAGTTCTTC.

CDR3 region: CASSLQGNNEQFF. CDR3 nucleotide sequence: TGTGCCAGCAGCTTGCAGGGGAACAATGAGCAGTTCTTC. The rearrangement links TRBV5-4 to TRBJ2-1; a possible D gene is TRBD1 (6 bases). This CDR3 is 13 amino acids long. The V gene's germline CDR1 is SGHNT and CDR2 YYREEE (reference sequence). V was pared by 1 base and J by 5 bases, with 7 bases between.

V gene TRBV9 combines with J gene TRBJ1-2; the D is unclear. This CDR3 has 15 residues. Trimming pared 0 bases from V and 5 bases from J, leaving 14 bases between. From germline, CDR1 is SGDLS and CDR2 YYNGEE. CDR3 residues: CASSVGGSPLYGYTF. The CDR3 region has the DNA TGTGCCAGCAGCGTAGGGGGTTCGCCGTTATATGGCTACACCTTC.

The chain carries TRBV20-1 and TRBJ1-5, with D unclear. This CDR3 contains 16 residues. V dropped 3 bases and J dropped 5 bases, with 20 bases sitting between them. Germline CDR1 DFQATT, CDR2 SNEGSKA (reference sequence). CDR3 region: CSASGLGRRYDQPQHF. The CDR3 DNA sequence: TGCAGTGCTAGTGGACTAGGGAGGAGGTATGATCAGCCCCAGCATTTT.

The chain recombines TRBV27 with TRBJ2-2, with 9 nucleotides matching TRBD1. This CDR3 region has 14 residues. From germline, CDR1 is MNHEY and CDR2 SMNVEV (reference sequence). The V segment lost 6 bases and the J segment 2 bases; nucleotides outside the gene matches: 1. The CDR3 protein is CASRGQGNTGELFF. CDR3 DNA sequence: TGTGCCAGCAGGGGACAGGGTAACACCGGGGAGCTGTTTTTT.

This chain joins TRBV15 and TRBJ2-1; 9 bases line up with TRBD1. This CDR3 comprises 15 residues. V was clipped by 3 bases and J by 10 bases; unmatched bases: 10. Germline CDR1 LNHNV, CDR2 YYDKDF (reference sequence). CDR3 sequence (DNA): TGTGCCACCAGCAGGAAAAGGACAGGGGACAGGGAGCAGTTCTTC. Translated: CATSRKRTGDREQFF. The whole variable domain, remainder taken from reference TRBV15 and TRBJ2-1, is DAMVIQNPRYQVTQFGKPVTLSCSQTLNHNVMYWYQQKSSQAPKLLFHYYDKDFNNEADTPDNFQSRRPNTSFCFLDIRSPGLGDTAMYLCATSRKRTGDREQFFGPGTRLTVL.

The chain has TRBV9 and TRBJ1-3; D gene uncertain. The germline V gene has CDR1 SGDLS and CDR2 YYNGEE. The CDR3 spans 15 residues. Trimming pared 2 bases from V and 0 bases from J, leaving 9 bases between. In DNA form, the CDR3 reads TGTGCCAGCAGCGTGGAGGAAACCTCTGGAAACACCATATATTTT. The encoded protein is CASSVEETSGNTIYF.

The count of this clone is one. The gene calls are TRBV27 and TRBJ2-7; weak D call: TRBD1 (6 bases). The CDR3 runs to 14 residues. Per germline, CDR1 MNHEY and CDR2 SMNVEV (reference sequence). V was trimmed by 4 bases and J by 3 bases, leaving 13 bases between them. The CDR3 spells CASSSGDTFYEQYF. The CDR3 DNA reads as TGTGCCAGCAGTTCAGGGGACACTTTCTACGAGCAGTACTTC.

CDR3 protein: CASSPNLRQGTSTDTQYF. The CDR3 nucleotides read TGTGCCAGCTCACCCAATCTGCGACAGGGGACCAGCACAGATACGCAGTATTTT. The rearrangement links TRBV18 to TRBJ2-3, with 8 bases that match TRBD1. Germline CDR1 is KGHSH and CDR2 is LQKENI. With V trimmed by 3 bases and J by 0 bases, 11 bases remained unmatched. The CDR3 length is 18 residues.